This TCR beta chain was captured in a study of T cells in Graves' hyperthyroidism and ophthalmopathy. Study-wide points: Using 13 V-J features, a model discriminated ophthalmopathy from stable hyperthyroidism.

Using RNA transcripts as the source, TCR beta CDR3 regions were amplified. The HTBI set primed first-round TCR CDR3 RT-PCR. TCRdb called the multiplex PCR reads again in MiXCR, with one record for every CDR3 protein. The table shows 500,000 to 600,000 distinct CDR3 sequences, with 46% occurring only once. This clonotype has ten or more counts. Its matching antigen is unknown. Germline is not matched at one junction end, which may reflect a read error. CDR3 size: 10 residues. Germline assignment: CDR1 SGHTA and CDR2 FQGTGA. The sequence was collected from a woman under 30 with Graves' hyperthyroidism. This chain uses TRBV7-3 with TRBJ1-2, with D perhaps matching TRBD1 (6 bases). Source material: peripheral blood or thyroid tissue (not recorded which). CDR3 protein: CASTQDGQNF. In DNA form, the CDR3 reads TGTGCCAGCACCCAAGACGGACAGAACTTC.